This T cell receptor (beta chain) was recovered during a study of blood T cell repertoires in COVID-19. Study in general: Spain, Italy and the United States supplied samples that represented acute and convalescent COVID-19. PBMCs, B-cell-depleted T cells, or T cells provided the cDNA or gDNA that made up the material.

Patients in Seattle were enrolled during active infection, then followed longitudinally. Authors' data handling: Using reference gene primer amplification, nucleated cell counts were estimated. Sequenced by immunoSEQ multiplex PCR; TCRdb stores in-frame clones only, minus some. Clone size and the V and J calls come from that table; the DNA yielded D and trimming. Of more than 300,000 clones in the sample, just under 90% were seen once. This clone has a single count. The sequence was obtained from a woman younger than 45 with COVID-19, enrolled during active disease. Material: peripheral blood.

CDR3 nucleotide sequence: TGTGCCAGCATCAACCCCAGGCGGGAAGAAGGGTCACCCCTCCACTTT. It translates to CASINPRREEGSPLHF. The chain is built from TRBV11-1 and TRBJ1-6; D gene ambiguous. Germline V CDR1 and CDR2: SGHAT, FQDESV (reference sequence). Trimming removed 7 bases at V and 10 bases at J, with 23 bases between. The CDR3 has 16 residues.